The 32 T cell receptor beta chains reported below all come from one sample, sequenced in a study of blood T cell repertoires in COVID-19. Some clones are missing from TCRdb's copy, which holds only in-frame ones; the method was immunoSEQ multiplex PCR. The table shows about 420,000 clones, with around 90% occurring only once. Specimen: peripheral blood. All receptors derive from a man aged 18 to 29 with COVID-19, enrolled during active disease.

The chain couples TRBV3-1 (or the pseudogene TRBV3-2) to TRBJ2-1; TRBD2 matches 13 bases. V lost 5 bases, J lost 3 bases, and 10 bases stayed unmatched. Per the germline V gene, CDR1 is LGHDT and CDR2 is YNNKEL (reference sequence). The CDR3 spans 18 residues. The CDR3 region has the DNA TGTGCCAGCAGCGGAACCGGGACTAGCGGGGCCATCTACAATGAGCAGTTCTTC. Its translation is CASSGTGTSGAIYNEQFF.

This clone was counted only a few times. CDR3 in DNA: TGTGCCAGTAGTGTTACAGGGTGGTCTGGAAACACCATATATTTT. Its protein product is CASSVTGWSGNTIYF. The chain is built from TRBV19 and TRBJ1-3, with D possibly TRBD1 on 6 matching bases. The germline V gene has CDR1 LNHDA and CDR2 SQIVND (reference sequence). Trimming pared 5 bases from V and 1 base from J, leaving 12 bases between. The CDR3 runs 15 residues.

The chain recombines TRBV5-1 with TRBJ2-7, with D possibly TRBD2 on 5 matching bases. Germline CDR1 SGHRS, CDR2 YFSETQ. CDR3 length equals 13 residues. The ends were cut back, 4 bases at V and 1 base at J, with 9 bases in the middle. The CDR3 sequence: CASSPTGSYEQYF. In nucleotides, the CDR3 is TGCGCCAGCAGCCCGACGGGATCCTACGAGCAGTACTTC.

This chain uses TRBV24-1 with TRBJ2-7; perhaps TRBD1 as D (6 bases). Trimming shortened V by 1 base and J by 4 bases, and 16 bases separated the two germline ends. The CDR3 is made up of 16 amino acids. The germline V gene encodes CDR1 KGHDR and CDR2 SFDVKD. DNA for the CDR3: TGTGCCACCAGTGATTTCCCCCAACAGGGCAATTACGAGCAGTACTTC. Translated: CATSDFPQQGNYEQYF.

J is TRBJ1-3 and V is TRBV3-1 (or the pseudogene TRBV3-2), with TRBD1 matching over 8 bases. The V gene's germline CDR1 is LGHDT and CDR2 YNNKEL (reference sequence). Germline trimming cut 4 bases from V and 0 bases from J; bases unmatched to any gene: 11. The length of the CDR3 is 18 residues. This CDR3 is CASSRRDRYFSSGNTIYF. The CDR3 DNA sequence: TGTGCCAGCAGCCGACGGGACAGGTATTTTAGCTCTGGAAACACCATATATTTT.

The J gene is TRBJ1-4, the V gene TRBV7-9; 7 nucleotides agree with TRBD1. Germline loops: CDR1 SEHNR, CDR2 FQNEAQ (reference sequence). This CDR3 is 15 amino acids long. V shed 3 bases, J shed 4 bases, and the junction held 5 bases outside the gene matches. The chain's CDR3 is CASSFGQASNEKLFF. The CDR3 DNA is TGTGCCAGCAGCTTCGGACAGGCGAGTAATGAAAAACTGTTTTTT.

This sequence joins TRBV14 and TRBJ2-3; 11 bases map to TRBD2. The trim removed 4 bases at V and 8 bases at J, leaving 14 bases unmatched. The CDR3 covers 17 residues. Germline-derived CDR1 and CDR2 are SGHDN and FVKESK. The CDR3 DNA follows: TGTGCCAGCAGCCCTACCGGACTAGCGGGCGGACAAGTTACGCAGTATTTT. This encodes CASSPTGLAGGQVTQYF.

The V and J genes are TRBV5-1 and TRBJ1-2; 8 nucleotides match TRBD1. V shed 4 bases, J shed 5 bases, and the junction held 10 bases outside the gene matches. CDR1 and CDR2 from the germline V gene are SGHRS and YFSETQ. The CDR3 is 15 amino acids. CDR3 DNA: TGCGCCAGCAGCCCAACAGGGGGGCTCGCTTATGGCTACACCTTC. Translating gives CASSPTGGLAYGYTF.

The chain employs TRBV7-9 and TRBJ2-3; 9 bases are a match to TRBD1. The CDR3 runs to 15 residues. With 1 base clipped from V and 3 bases from J, the junction kept 2 bases outside the gene matches. Germline-derived CDR1 and CDR2 are SEHNR and FQNEAQ (reference sequence). CDR3 protein: CASSLDRGRTDTQYF. DNA for the CDR3: TGTGCCAGCAGCTTAGACAGGGGGCGAACAGATACGCAGTATTTT.

The chain combines TRBV27 with TRBJ1-2, with a weak D call TRBD1 (5 bases). There are 15 residues in the CDR3. The germline gives CDR1 MNHEY, CDR2 SMNVEV (reference sequence). V lost 2 bases, J lost 5 bases, and 15 bases lay in between. In nucleotides, the CDR3 is TGTGCCAGCAGTTTACTCGGCTCGGGGGAATATGGCTACACCTTC. This translates into CASSLLGSGEYGYTF.

V gene TRBV5-5 combines with J gene TRBJ2-5, with D maybe TRBD2 (5 bases). The CDR3 consists of 15 residues. The germline V and J ends were trimmed by 2 bases and 7 bases, with 18 bases remaining between them. Germline V gene data show CDR1 as SGHKS and CDR2 as YYEKEE (reference sequence). The CDR3 DNA is TGTGCCAGCAGCTTATCGTCGGCAGGACTGGGGACCCAGTACTTC. It translates to CASSLSSAGLGTQYF.

The chain has TRBV6-1 and TRBJ2-7; D is ambiguous. The CDR3 extends over 11 amino acids. V lost 1 base and J lost 7, with 5 bases in between. CDR1 MNHNS and CDR2 SASEGT come from the germline V gene. CDR3 amino acids: CASSEVREQYF. In DNA form, the CDR3 reads TGTGCCAGCAGTGAAGTACGGGAGCAGTACTTC.

The V and J genes are TRBV10-3 and TRBJ2-5, with TRBD2 matching over 8 bases. From germline, CDR1 is ENHRY and CDR2 SYGVKD. The CDR3 runs to 16 residues. V lost 4 bases and J lost 1; bases outside the gene matches: 8. CDR3 in DNA: TGTGCCATCAGTGTGGGTAGCGGGGACCCCCAAGAGACCCAGTACTTC. Its translation: CAISVGSGDPQETQYF.

This chain uses TRBV6-5 with TRBJ1-5, with D unclear. CDR1 MNHEY and CDR2 SVGAGI come from the germline V gene. The CDR3 totals 14 residues. Trimming pared 6 bases from V and 2 bases from J, leaving 11 bases between. The CDR3 bases are TGTGCCAGCAGCGGTGACGGAGGCAATCAGCCCCAGCATTTT. Its translation: CASSGDGGNQPQHF.

The rearrangement links TRBV27 to TRBJ2-1, with 7 bases matching TRBD2. Trimming at V came to 3 bases and at J to 6 bases, leaving 14 bases not matched to a gene. The CDR3 is made up of 17 amino acids. Germline V gene data show CDR1 as MNHEY and CDR2 as SMNVEV (reference sequence). The CDR3 coding sequence is TGTGCCAGCAGTTTGAGGTCTAGCGGACACCTCTTCAATGAGCAGTTCTTC. Translating gives CASSLRSSGHLFNEQFF.

The chain joins TRBV3-1 (or the pseudogene TRBV3-2) to TRBJ2-1; D possibly corresponds to TRBD2 (6 bases). Trimming removed 8 bases from V and 0 bases from J, with 14 bases in between. CDR1 and CDR2 (germline): LGHDT, YNNKEL (reference sequence). The CDR3 is 15 amino acids. For the CDR3, the DNA is TGTGCCAGCCGTGAGCGGGCCAGCTCCTACAATGAGCAGTTCTTC. As protein: CASRERASSYNEQFF.

CDR3 DNA sequence: TGTGCCAGCAGCCCAACTGTCTTGAGCTCCTACGAGCAGTACTTC. This codes for CASSPTVLSSYEQYF. The chain joins TRBV5-6 to TRBJ2-7; D gene unclear. V lost 4 bases and J 0 bases, leaving 14 bases between the germline ends. The CDR3 spans 15 residues. Germline values: CDR1 SGHDT, CDR2 YYEEEE.

CDR3 in amino acids: CASSLFVTGNTEAFF. CDR3 nucleotides: TGTGCCAGCAGCTTGTTTGTGACAGGGAACACTGAAGCTTTCTTT. The chain recombines TRBV5-4 with TRBJ1-1, with D tentatively TRBD1 (6 bases). CDR3 length: 15 residues. Trimming shortened V by 1 base and J by 1 base, and 11 bases separated the two germline ends. Germline CDR1 SGHNT, CDR2 YYREEE (reference sequence).

The chain employs TRBV7-9 and TRBJ2-4, with D possibly TRBD2 on 6 matching bases. The germline V and J ends were trimmed by 5 bases and 2 bases, with 13 bases remaining between them. The CDR3 sequence is 15 residues long. Germline assignment: CDR1 SEHNR and CDR2 FQNEAQ (reference sequence). CDR3 DNA sequence: TGTGCCAGCAGCGGCCGACTAGGGACCAAAAACATTCAGTACTTC. Protein sequence: CASSGRLGTKNIQYF.

The chain is built from TRBV6-5 and TRBJ1-2; D is unresolved. Germline CDR1 is MNHEY and CDR2 is SVGAGI. V was shortened by 0 bases and J by 7 bases, with 9 bases between the two germline ends. The CDR3 is 13 residues long. CDR3 region: CASSYSADSGYTF. The CDR3, as DNA: TGTGCCAGCAGTTACTCCGCGGATTCTGGCTACACCTTC.

CDR3 bases: TGTGCCAGCAGACTAGCGGGGGGGCCAGGTGAGCAGTTCTTC. It encodes CASRLAGGPGEQFF. V gene TRBV9 combines with J gene TRBJ2-1, with TRBD2 matching 13 bases. This CDR3 is built from 14 residues. J lost 9 bases, V lost 5 bases, and 5 bases had no gene match. Germline V lookup: CDR1 SGDLS, CDR2 YYNGEE.

The sample holds a few counts of this clone. This chain connects TRBV24-1 to TRBJ2-2; D is possibly TRBD2 (5 bases). Germline V gene lookup returns CDR1 KGHDR and CDR2 SFDVKD. This CDR3 region has 15 residues. V gave up 8 bases and J gave up 5 bases, with 17 bases separating them. CDR3 nucleotides: TGTGCCACCATGGGTCCGGGGATGAGAACCGGGGAGCTGTTTTTT. Translating it yields CATMGPGMRTGELFF.

The chain recombines TRBV9 with TRBJ2-7; D perhaps matches TRBD1 (6 bases). V gave up 4 bases and J gave up 7 bases, with 12 bases separating them. The germline V gene encodes CDR1 SGDLS and CDR2 YYNGEE. This CDR3 has 12 amino acids. CDR3 amino acids: CASSSQGREQYF. The CDR3 bases are TGTGCCAGCAGCTCACAGGGCCGGGAGCAGTACTTC.

The chain combines TRBV21-1 with TRBJ2-2; the table's D call, TRBD2, has no DNA check behind it. TRBV21-1 is termed a pseudogene. The CDR3 spans 20 residues. Here the CDR3 DNA reads TGTGCCAGCAGCAACCCCAGACTTGCGGGAGGGCCATCAACACCGGGGGAGCTGTTTTTT. It specifies CASSNPRLAGGPSTPGELFF.

The J gene is TRBJ2-3, the V gene TRBV7-2, with D maybe TRBD1 (6 bases). This CDR3 has 14 residues. Germline V lookup: CDR1 SGHTA, CDR2 FQGNSA. The germline V and J ends were trimmed by 5 bases and 5 bases, with 14 bases remaining between them. The CDR3 region is CASSPRRDKDTQYF. The CDR3 DNA reads as TGTGCCAGCAGCCCCCGCCGGGACAAAGATACGCAGTATTTT.

The rearrangement joins TRBV6-5 to TRBJ2-7, with a tentative D call TRBD2 (6 bases). CDR1 is MNHEY and CDR2 is SVGAGI in the germline V gene. This CDR3 has 12 amino acids. V was pared by 8 bases and J by 7 bases, with 15 bases between. The DNA for the CDR3 is TGTGCCAGCGGATTTCGGGCGGGGGAGCAGTACTTC. It is translated as CASGFRAGEQYF.

The rearrangement links TRBV11-3 to TRBJ2-1, with TRBD2 matching over 9 bases. V gave up 0 bases and J gave up 9 bases; unmatched junction bases: 6. Germline CDR1 SGHNT, CDR2 YENEEA. The CDR3 runs to 15 residues. The CDR3 is CASSLEGVAGVEQFF. The CDR3 DNA is TGTGCCAGCAGCTTAGAAGGGGTAGCGGGAGTTGAGCAGTTCTTC.

The chain recombines TRBV2 with TRBJ2-2, with a tentative D call TRBD1 (6 bases). Germline lookup yields CDR1 SNHLY and CDR2 FYNNEI. Trimming took off 4 bases at V and 4 bases at J, with 13 bases between the two ends. CDR3 size: 15 residues. CDR3 coding DNA: TGTGCCAGCAGTGTCTCCCAGGGGATCACCGGGGAGCTGTTTTTT. Its translation is CASSVSQGITGELFF.

J is TRBJ2-5 and V is TRBV12-3 or TRBV12-4; tentative D call: TRBD2 (5 bases). The CDR3 totals 13 residues. Trimming pared 4 bases from V and 7 bases from J, leaving 13 bases between. CDR3 sequence reads: CASSSNVGGTQYF. The CDR3 DNA reads as TGTGCCAGCAGTTCAAATGTAGGAGGGACCCAGTACTTC.

The V gene is TRBV7-8, the J gene TRBJ1-4; 8 positions agree with TRBD1. The CDR3 consists of 16 residues. Germline trimming cut 5 bases from V and 7 bases from J; bases unmatched to any gene: 12. Germline CDR1 and CDR2: SGHVS and FQNEAQ. As DNA, the CDR3 is TGTGCCAGCAGCCACCTTTCGACAGGGGTGGTTGAAAAACTGTTTTTT. It specifies CASSHLSTGVVEKLFF.

The chain couples TRBV10-2 to TRBJ2-7; TRBD2 matches at 8 bases. V was pared by 2 bases and J by 3 bases, with 12 bases of the junction left unmatched. The CDR3 sequence is 17 residues long. The germline V gene encodes CDR1 WSHSY and CDR2 SAAADI. The CDR3 protein is CASSEHKGLAHIYEQYF. In DNA form, the CDR3 reads TGCGCCAGCAGTGAGCACAAAGGACTAGCACATATCTACGAGCAGTACTTC.

The V and J genes are TRBV27 and TRBJ2-2, with D unresolved. Trimming shortened V by 2 bases and J by 7 bases, and 8 bases separated the two germline ends. Germline lookup yields CDR1 MNHEY and CDR2 SMNVEV (reference sequence). The CDR3 consists of 13 residues. CDR3 bases: TGTGCCAGCAGTTTAAGCTTCGTCGGGGAGCTGTTTTTT. It translates to CASSLSFVGELFF.